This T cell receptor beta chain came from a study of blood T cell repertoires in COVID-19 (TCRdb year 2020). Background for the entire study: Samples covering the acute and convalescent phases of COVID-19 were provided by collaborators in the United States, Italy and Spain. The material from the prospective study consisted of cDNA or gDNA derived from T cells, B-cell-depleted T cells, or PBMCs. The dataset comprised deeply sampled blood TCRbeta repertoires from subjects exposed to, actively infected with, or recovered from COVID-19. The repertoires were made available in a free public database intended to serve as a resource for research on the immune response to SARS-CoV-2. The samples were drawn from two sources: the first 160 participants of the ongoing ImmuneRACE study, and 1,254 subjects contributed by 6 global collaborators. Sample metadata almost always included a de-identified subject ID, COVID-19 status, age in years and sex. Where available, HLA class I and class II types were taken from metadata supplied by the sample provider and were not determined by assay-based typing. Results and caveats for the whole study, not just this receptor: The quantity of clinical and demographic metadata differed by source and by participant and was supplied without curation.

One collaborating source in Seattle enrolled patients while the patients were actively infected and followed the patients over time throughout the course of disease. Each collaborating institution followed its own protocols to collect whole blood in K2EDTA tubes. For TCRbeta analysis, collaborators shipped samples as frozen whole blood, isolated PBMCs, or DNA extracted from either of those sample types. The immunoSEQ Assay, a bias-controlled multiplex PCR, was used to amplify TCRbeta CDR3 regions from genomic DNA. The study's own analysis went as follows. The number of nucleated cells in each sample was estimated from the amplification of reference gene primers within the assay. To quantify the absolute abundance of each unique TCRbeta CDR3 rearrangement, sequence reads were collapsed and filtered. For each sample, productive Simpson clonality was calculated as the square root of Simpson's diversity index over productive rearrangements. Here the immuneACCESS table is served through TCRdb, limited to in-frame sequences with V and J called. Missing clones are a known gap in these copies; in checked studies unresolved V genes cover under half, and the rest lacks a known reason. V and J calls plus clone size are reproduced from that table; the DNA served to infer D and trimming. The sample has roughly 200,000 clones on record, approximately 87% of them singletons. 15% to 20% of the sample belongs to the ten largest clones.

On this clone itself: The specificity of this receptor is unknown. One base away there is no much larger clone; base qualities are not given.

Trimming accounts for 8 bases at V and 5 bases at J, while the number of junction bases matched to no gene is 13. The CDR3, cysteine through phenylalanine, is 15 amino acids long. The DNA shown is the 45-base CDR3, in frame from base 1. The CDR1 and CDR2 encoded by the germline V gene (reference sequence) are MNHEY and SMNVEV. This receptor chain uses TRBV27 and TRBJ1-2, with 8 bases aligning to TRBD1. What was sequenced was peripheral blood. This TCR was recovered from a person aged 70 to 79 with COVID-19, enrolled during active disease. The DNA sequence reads TGTGCCAGCCAAGCGAGGACAGGGCTAGGATATGGCTACACCTTC. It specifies CASQARTGLGYGYTF.